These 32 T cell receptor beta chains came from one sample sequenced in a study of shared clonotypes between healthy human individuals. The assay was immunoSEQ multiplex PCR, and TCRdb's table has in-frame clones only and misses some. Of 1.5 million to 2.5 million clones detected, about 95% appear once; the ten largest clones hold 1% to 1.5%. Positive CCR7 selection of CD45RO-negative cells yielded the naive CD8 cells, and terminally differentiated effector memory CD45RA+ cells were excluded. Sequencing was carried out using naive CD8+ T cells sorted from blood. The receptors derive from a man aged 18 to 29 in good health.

CDR3 sequence: CASSGAGDTYEQYF. The DNA for the CDR3 is TGTGCCAGCAGCGGGGCAGGAGACACCTACGAGCAGTACTTC. The chain combines TRBV16 with TRBJ2-7; D is perhaps TRBD1 (5 bases). Trimming removed 5 bases at V and 2 bases at J, with 13 bases between. The germline V gene has CDR1 KGHSY and CDR2 FQNENV. The CDR3 runs 14 residues.

CDR3 nucleotides: TGTGCCAGCAGCGCCGGGACAGGGGCGGGTGAAAAACTGTTTTTT. This sequence encodes CASSAGTGAGEKLFF. V and J are TRBV9 and TRBJ1-4; 10 nucleotides agree with TRBD1. Trimming cost V 3 bases and J 7 bases; bases outside gene matches: 6. The CDR3 runs to 15 residues. The germline V gene encodes CDR1 SGDLS and CDR2 YYNGEE.

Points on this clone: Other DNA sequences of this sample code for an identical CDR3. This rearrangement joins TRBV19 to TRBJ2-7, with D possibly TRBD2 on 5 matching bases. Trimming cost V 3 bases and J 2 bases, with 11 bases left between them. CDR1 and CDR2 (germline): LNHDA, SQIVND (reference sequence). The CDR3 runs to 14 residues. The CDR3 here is CASSITGVTYEQYF. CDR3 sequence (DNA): TGTGCCAGTAGTATTACCGGGGTCACCTACGAGCAGTACTTC.

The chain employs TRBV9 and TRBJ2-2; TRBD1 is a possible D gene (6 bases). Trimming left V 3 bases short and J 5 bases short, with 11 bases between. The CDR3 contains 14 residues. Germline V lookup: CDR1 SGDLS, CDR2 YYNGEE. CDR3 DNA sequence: TGTGCCAGCAGCGCCCAGGACAGTACCGGGGAGCTGTTTTTT. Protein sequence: CASSAQDSTGELFF.

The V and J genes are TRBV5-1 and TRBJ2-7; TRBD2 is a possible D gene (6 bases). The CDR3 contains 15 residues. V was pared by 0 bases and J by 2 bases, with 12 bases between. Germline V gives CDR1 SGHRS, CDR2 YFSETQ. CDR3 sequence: CASSLAPAGPYEQYF. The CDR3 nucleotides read TGCGCCAGCAGCTTGGCCCCAGCGGGTCCCTACGAGCAGTACTTC.

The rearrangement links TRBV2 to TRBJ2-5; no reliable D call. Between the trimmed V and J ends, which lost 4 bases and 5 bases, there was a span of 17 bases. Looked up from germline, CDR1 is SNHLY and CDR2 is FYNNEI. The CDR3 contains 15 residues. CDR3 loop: CASSAENSPLETQYF. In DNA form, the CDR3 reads TGTGCCAGCAGTGCCGAGAACTCCCCTCTCGAGACCCAGTACTTC.

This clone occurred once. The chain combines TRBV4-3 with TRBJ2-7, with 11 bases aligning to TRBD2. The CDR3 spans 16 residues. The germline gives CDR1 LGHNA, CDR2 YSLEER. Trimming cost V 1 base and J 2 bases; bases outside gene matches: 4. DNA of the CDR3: TGCGCCAGCAGCCAAGGGACTAGCGGGCCTCCCTACGAGCAGTACTTC. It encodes CASSQGTSGPPYEQYF.

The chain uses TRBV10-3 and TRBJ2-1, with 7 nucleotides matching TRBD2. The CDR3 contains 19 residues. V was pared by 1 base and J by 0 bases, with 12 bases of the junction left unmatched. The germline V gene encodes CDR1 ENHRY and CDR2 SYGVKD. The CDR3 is CAISEFVLAEGNSYNEQFF. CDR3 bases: TGTGCCATCAGTGAGTTCGTCCTAGCGGAGGGGAACTCCTACAATGAGCAGTTCTTC.

CDR3 sequence (DNA): TGTGCCTGGAGGGAACACAACACCGGGGAGCTGTTTTTT. Amino acids: CAWREHNTGELFF. The chain carries TRBV30 and TRBJ2-2; D is unresolved. This CDR3 spans 13 amino acids. Trimming cost V 3 bases and J 2 bases, with 7 bases left between them. Germline V gene lookup returns CDR1 GTSNPN and CDR2 SVGIG (reference sequence).

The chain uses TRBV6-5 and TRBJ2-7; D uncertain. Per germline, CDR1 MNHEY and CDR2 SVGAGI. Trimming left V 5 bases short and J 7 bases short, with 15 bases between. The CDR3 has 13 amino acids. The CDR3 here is CASSKGPPLEQYF. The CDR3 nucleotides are TGTGCCAGCAGTAAGGGTCCGCCTCTGGAGCAGTACTTC.

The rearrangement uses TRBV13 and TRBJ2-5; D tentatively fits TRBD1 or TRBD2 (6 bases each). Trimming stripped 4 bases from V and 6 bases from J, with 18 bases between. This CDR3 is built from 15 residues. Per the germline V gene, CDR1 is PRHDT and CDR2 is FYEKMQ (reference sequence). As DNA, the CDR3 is TGTGCCAGCAGCTCACGGGGGCCCGGGTTACAGACCCAGTACTTC. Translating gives CASSSRGPGLQTQYF.

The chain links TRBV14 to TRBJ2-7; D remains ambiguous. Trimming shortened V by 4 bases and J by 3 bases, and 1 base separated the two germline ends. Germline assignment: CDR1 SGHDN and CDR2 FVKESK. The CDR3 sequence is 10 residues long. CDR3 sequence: CASSLYEQYF. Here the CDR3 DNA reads TGTGCCAGCAGCCTCTACGAGCAGTACTTC.

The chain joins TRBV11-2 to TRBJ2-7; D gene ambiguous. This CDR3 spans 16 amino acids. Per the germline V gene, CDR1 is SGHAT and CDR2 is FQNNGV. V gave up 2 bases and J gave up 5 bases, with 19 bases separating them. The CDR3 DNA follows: TGTGCCAGCAGCTTACCCGCCGGCGCTAACCGGGACGAGCAGTACTTC. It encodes CASSLPAGANRDEQYF. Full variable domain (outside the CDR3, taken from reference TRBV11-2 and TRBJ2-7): EAGVAQSPRYKIIEKRQSVAFWCNPISGHATLYWYQQILGQGPKLLIQFQNNGVVDDSQLPKDRFSAERLKGVDSTLKIQPAKLEDSAVYLCASSLPAGANRDEQYFGPGTRLTVT.

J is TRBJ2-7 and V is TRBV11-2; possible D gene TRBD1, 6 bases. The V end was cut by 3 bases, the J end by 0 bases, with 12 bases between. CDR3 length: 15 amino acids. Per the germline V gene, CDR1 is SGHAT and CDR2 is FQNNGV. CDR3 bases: TGTGCCAGCAGCTTGGGACAAGGACTCTCCTACGAGCAGTACTTC. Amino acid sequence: CASSLGQGLSYEQYF.

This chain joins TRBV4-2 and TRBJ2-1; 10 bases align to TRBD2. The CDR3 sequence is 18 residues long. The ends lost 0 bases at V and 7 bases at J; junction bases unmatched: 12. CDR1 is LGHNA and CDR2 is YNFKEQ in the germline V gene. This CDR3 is CASSQDLTPSGGLNEQFF. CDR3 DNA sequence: TGTGCCAGCAGCCAAGATCTGACGCCTAGCGGGGGTTTGAATGAGCAGTTCTTC.

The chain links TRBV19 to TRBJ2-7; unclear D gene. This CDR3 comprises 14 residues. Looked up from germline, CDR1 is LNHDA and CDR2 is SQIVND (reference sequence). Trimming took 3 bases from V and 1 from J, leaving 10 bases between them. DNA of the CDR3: TGTGCCAGTAGTATGTCCGCCTGGTCCTACGAGCAGTACTTC. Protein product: CASSMSAWSYEQYF.

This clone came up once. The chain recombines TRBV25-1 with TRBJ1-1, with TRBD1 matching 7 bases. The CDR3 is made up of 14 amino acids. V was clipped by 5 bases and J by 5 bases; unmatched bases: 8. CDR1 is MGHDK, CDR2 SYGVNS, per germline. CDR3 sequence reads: CASSTTGVGTEAFF. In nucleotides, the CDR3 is TGTGCCAGCAGTACTACAGGGGTAGGTACTGAAGCTTTCTTT.

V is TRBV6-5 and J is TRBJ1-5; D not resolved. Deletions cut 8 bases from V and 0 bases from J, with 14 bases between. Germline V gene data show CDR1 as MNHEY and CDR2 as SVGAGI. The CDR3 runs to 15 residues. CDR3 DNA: TGTGCCAGCGGGCCAGGCCTTTATAGCAATCAGCCCCAGCATTTT. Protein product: CASGPGLYSNQPQHF.

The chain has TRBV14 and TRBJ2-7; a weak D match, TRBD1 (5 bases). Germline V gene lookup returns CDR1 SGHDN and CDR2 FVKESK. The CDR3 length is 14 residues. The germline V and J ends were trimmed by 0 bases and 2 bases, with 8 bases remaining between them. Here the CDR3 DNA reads TGTGCCAGCAGCCAAGATGGCAGGGCCTACGAGCAGTACTTC. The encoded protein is CASSQDGRAYEQYF.

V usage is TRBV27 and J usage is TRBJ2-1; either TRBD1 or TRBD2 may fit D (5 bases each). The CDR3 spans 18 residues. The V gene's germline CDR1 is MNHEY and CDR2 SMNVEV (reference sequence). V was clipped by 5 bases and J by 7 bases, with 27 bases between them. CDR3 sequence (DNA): TGTGCCAGCAGTCCTGCGGTGGGTGGGGGTCGTCCGGGGAATGAGCAGTTCTTC. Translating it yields CASSPAVGGGRPGNEQFF.

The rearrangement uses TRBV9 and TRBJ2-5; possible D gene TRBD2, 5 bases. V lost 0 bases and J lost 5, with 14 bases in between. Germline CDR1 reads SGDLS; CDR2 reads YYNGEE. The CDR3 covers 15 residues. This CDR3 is CASSVVSSPGETQYF. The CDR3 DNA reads TGTGCCAGCAGCGTAGTCAGTTCTCCGGGGGAGACCCAGTACTTC. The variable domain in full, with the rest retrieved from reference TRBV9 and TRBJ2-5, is DSGVTQTPKHLITATGQRVTLRCSPRSGDLSVYWYQQSLDQGLQFLIQYYNGEERAKGNILERFSAQQFPDLHSELNLSSLELGDSALYFCASSVVSSPGETQYFGPGTRLLVL.

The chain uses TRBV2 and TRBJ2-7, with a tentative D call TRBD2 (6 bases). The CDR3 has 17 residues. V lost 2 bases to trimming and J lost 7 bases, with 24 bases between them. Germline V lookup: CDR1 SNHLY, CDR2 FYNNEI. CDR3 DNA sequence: TGTGCCAGCAGTGAATTAGCGTACCAAGGGGAGGCTCAGGAGCAGTACTTC. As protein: CASSELAYQGEAQEQYF.

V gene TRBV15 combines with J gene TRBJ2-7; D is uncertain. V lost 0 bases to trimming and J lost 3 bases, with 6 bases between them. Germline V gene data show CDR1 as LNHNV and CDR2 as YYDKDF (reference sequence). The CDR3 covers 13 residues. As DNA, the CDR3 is TGTGCCACCAGCAGAGAAGGGAACTACGAGCAGTACTTC. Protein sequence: CATSREGNYEQYF.

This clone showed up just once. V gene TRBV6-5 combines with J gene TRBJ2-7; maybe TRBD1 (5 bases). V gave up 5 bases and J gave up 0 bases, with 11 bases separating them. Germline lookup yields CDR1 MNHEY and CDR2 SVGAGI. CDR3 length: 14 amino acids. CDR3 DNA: TGTGCCAGCAGTCCGACAGCGAGCTCCTACGAGCAGTACTTC. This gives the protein CASSPTASSYEQYF.

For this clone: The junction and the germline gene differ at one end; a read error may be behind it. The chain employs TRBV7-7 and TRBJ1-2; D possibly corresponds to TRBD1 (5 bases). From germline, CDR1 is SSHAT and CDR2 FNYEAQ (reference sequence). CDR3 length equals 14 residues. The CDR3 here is CASSPLNGAGGYTF. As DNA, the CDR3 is TGTGCTAGCAGCCCCTTGAACGGGGCAGGAGGCTACACCTTC.

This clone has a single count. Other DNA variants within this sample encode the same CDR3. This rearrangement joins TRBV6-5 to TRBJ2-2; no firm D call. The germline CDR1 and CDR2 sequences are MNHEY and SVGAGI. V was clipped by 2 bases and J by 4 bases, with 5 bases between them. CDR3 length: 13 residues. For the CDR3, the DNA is TGTGCCAGCAGTTACGAAGGCACCGGGGAGCTGTTTTTT. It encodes CASSYEGTGELFF.

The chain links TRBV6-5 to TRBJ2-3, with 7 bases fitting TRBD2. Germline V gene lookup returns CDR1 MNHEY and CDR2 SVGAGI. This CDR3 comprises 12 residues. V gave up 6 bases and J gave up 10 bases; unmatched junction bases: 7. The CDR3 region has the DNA TGTGCCAGCAGCCCGACCGCGGGAGCGCAGTATTTT. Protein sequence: CASSPTAGAQYF.

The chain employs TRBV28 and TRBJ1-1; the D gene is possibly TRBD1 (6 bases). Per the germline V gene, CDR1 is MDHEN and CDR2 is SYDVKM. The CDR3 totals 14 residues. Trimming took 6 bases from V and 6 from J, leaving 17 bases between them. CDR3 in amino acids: CASSAEGGAPEAFF. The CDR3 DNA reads TGTGCCAGCAGCGCGGAGGGGGGCGCACCTGAAGCTTTCTTT.

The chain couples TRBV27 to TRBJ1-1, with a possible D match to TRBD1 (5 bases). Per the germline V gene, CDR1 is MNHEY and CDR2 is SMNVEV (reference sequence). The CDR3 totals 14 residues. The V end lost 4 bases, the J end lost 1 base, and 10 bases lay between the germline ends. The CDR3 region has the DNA TGTGCCAGCAGTTGGGAGGGGACGAACACTGAAGCTTTCTTT. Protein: CASSWEGTNTEAFF.

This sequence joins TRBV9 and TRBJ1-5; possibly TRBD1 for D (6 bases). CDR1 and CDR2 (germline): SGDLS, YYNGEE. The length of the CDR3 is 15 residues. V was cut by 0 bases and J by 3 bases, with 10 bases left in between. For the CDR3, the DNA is TGTGCCAGCAGCGTAGGAGGGGGGGACAATCAGCCCCAGCATTTT. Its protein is CASSVGGGDNQPQHF. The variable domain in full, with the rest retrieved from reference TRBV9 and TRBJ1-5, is DSGVTQTPKHLITATGQRVTLRCSPRSGDLSVYWYQQSLDQGLQFLIQYYNGEERAKGNILERFSAQQFPDLHSELNLSSLELGDSALYFCASSVGGGDNQPQHFGDGTRLSIL.

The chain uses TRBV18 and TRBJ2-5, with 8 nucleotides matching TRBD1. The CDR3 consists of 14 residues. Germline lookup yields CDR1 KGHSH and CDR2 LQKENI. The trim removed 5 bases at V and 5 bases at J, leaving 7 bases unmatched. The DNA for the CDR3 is TGTGCCAGCTCAACGACAGGGGTTGAGGAGACCCAGTACTTC. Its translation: CASSTTGVEETQYF.

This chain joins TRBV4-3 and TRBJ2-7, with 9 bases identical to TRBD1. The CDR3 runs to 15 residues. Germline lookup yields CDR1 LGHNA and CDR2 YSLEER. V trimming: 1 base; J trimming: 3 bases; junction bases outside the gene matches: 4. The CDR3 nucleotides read TGCGCCAGCAGCCAAGTCTGGACAGGGGTCTACGAGCAGTACTTC. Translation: CASSQVWTGVYEQYF.